This note documents a single T cell receptor (beta chain) sequence. No cognate antigen has been identified for it. No base qualities exist here, and no much larger clone lies one base off it. Patients with a history of autoimmune disease or receiving systemic immunosuppression were excluded from the trial. Peripheral blood for TCR sequencing was collected from all dose cohorts at baseline, on cycle 4 day 1, and on cycle 7 day 1. Samples were obtained from an open-label, multicenter, first-in-human phase I dose-escalation trial of ivuxolimab. Adults with locally advanced or metastatic head and neck squamous cell, hepatocellular, melanoma or renal cell carcinoma were enrolled in the trial. CD4+ and CD8+ T cells were sorted separately from peripheral blood before TCR sequencing. V drops 0 bases and J drops 2 bases, leaving 10 bases in between. CDR1 and CDR2 are read off the germline V gene as SGDLS and YYNGEE. The CDR3 measures 15 amino acids from cysteine to phenylalanine. The CDR3 DNA has 45 bases and is translated from base 1.

This entry belongs to a study of OX40 agonist ivuxolimab in advanced cancers. With respect to the entire study: Ivuxolimab was an agonistic, fully human IgG2 monoclonal antibody directed against OX40 (CD134), a costimulatory receptor. Partial responses occurred in three dose-escalation patients: two with cutaneous melanoma and one with hepatocellular carcinoma. Prior anti-PD-1, anti-PD-L1 or anti-CTLA-4 therapy was permitted, and checkpoint inhibitors had been received by under 50% of dose-escalation patients. Of the roughly 52 dose-escalation patients, hepatocellular carcinoma was present in around 19, melanoma in roughly 15, renal cell carcinoma in 9 and head and neck cancer in 9. In the dose-escalation cohort, 82.7% of patients were male, and the mean age was approximately 64 years, with a range of about 20 to 79. The paper covers the monotherapy dose-escalation part of the phase I ivuxolimab trial, which included N ≈ 57 patients. Peripheral TCRbeta sequencing was intended to test whether TCR sequence diversity was altered and clonal T-cell expansion was caused by ivuxolimab. Intravenous ivuxolimab was administered to patients every 2 weeks at six dose levels: 0.01, 0.1, 0.3, 1.5, 3 and 10 mg/kg.

For sequencing of the TCRbeta CDR3 region, genomic DNA was extracted from the sorted cells. TCRbeta CDR3 regions were sequenced using the immunoSEQ Assay. TCRdb mirrors the immuneACCESS table, restricted to in-frame sequences. Some clones are absent from its copies; in checked studies, under half trace to an unresolved V gene, and the reason for the others is unknown. This sample comprises about 77,000 clones, around 94% of them detected only once. Over 20% of the sample goes to the ten largest clones. Findings and caveats that apply to the study as a whole: On average, CD8+ T cells showed more expanded clones than CD4+ T cells after ivuxolimab. Low levels of normalized T-cell clonal expansion were also seen in some patients who did not respond. The antigen specificity of the peripheral T cells that underwent clonal expansion was not determined. At doses from 0.1 to 3.0 mg/kg, clonal expansion was seen in both CD4+ and CD8+ blood T cells between baseline and week 6. In the 0.1-3.0 mg/kg groups, partial responders had among the lowest normalized peripheral clonal expansion, particularly in CD8+ T cells.

The source was CD4+ or CD8+ T cells sorted from blood, collected in a trial of the OX40 agonist ivuxolimab. Recombination connected TRBV9 to TRBJ2-3; the D call could be TRBD1 or TRBD2, with each sharing 5 bases. The receptor was derived from an adult with an advanced solid tumor such as melanoma, head and neck, liver or kidney cancer. The DNA sequence is given as TGTGCCAGCAGCGTAGAGGGACGTGCCACAGATACGCAGTATTTT. It translates to CASSVEGRATDTQYF. Full variable domain (CDR3 extended with the reference TRBV9 and TRBJ2-3 proteins): DSGVTQTPKHLITATGQRVTLRCSPRSGDLSVYWYQQSLDQGLQFLIQYYNGEERAKGNILERFSAQQFPDLHSELNLSSLELGDSALYFCASSVEGRATDTQYFGPGTRLTVL.